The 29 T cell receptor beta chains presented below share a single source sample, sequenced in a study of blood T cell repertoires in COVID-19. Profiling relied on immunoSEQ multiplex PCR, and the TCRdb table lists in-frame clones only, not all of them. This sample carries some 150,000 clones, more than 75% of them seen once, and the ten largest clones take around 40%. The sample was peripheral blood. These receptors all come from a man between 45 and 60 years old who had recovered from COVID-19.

The CDR3 here is CAIRDKTVTGNTIYF. The CDR3 DNA reads as TGTGCCATCAGAGATAAGACAGTCACTGGAAACACCATATATTTT. The genes are TRBV10-3 and TRBJ1-3, with D perhaps matching TRBD1 (5 bases). CDR1 ENHRY and CDR2 SYGVKD come from the germline V gene. V dropped 6 bases and J dropped 2 bases, with 14 bases sitting between them. The CDR3 contains 15 residues.

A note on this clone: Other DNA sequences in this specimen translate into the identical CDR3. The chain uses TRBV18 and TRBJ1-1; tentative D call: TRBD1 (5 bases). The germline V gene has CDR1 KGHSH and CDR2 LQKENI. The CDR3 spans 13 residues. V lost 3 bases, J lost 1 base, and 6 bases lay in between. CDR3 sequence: CASSPQGNTEAFF. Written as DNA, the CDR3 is TGTGCCAGCTCACCCCAGGGGAACACTGAAGCTTTCTTT. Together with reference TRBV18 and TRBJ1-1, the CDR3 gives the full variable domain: NAGVMQNPRHLVRRRGQEARLRCSPMKGHSHVYWYRQLPEEGLKFMVYLQKENIIDESGMPKERFSAEFPKEGPSILRIQQVVRGDSAAYFCASSPQGNTEAFFGQGTRLTVV.

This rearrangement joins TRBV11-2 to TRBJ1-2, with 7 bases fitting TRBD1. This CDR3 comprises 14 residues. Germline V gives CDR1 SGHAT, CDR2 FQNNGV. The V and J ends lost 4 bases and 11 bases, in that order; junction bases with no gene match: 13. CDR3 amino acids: CASSSTGDGGFYTF. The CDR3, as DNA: TGTGCCAGCAGCTCAACAGGGGACGGGGGCTTTTACACCTTC.

The CDR3 is CASSLGGDRTGYTF. CDR3 DNA: TGTGCCAGCAGCTTAGGAGGGGACAGAACTGGCTACACCTTC. The rearrangement links TRBV11-3 to TRBJ1-2, with TRBD1 matching over 7 bases. J lost 7 bases, V lost 1 base, and 6 bases had no gene match. The CDR3 totals 14 residues. In germline, CDR1 is SGHNT, CDR2 YENEEA. Variable domain in full (rest from reference TRBV11-3 and TRBJ1-2): EAGVVQSPRYKIIEKKQPVAFWCNPISGHNTLYWYLQNLGQGPELLIRYENEEAVDDSQLPKDRFSAERLKGVDSTLKIQPAELGDSAVYLCASSLGGDRTGYTFGSGTRLTVV.

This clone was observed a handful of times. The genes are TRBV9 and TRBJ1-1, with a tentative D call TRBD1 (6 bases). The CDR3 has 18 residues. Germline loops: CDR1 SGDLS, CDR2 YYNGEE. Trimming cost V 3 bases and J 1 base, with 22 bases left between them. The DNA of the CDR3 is TGTGCCAGCAGCGGCGACATGACAGGACCGGCGGCGAACACTGAAGCTTTCTTT. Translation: CASSGDMTGPAANTEAFF. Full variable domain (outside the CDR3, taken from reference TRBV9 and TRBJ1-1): DSGVTQTPKHLITATGQRVTLRCSPRSGDLSVYWYQQSLDQGLQFLIQYYNGEERAKGNILERFSAQQFPDLHSELNLSSLELGDSALYFCASSGDMTGPAANTEAFFGQGTRLTVV.

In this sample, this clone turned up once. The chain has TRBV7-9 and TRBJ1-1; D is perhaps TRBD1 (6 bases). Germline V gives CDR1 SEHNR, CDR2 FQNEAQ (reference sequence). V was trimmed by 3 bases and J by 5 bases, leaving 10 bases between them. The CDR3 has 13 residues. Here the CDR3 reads CASSFTGITEAFF. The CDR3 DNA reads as TGTGCCAGCAGCTTCACAGGGATTACTGAAGCTTTCTTT.

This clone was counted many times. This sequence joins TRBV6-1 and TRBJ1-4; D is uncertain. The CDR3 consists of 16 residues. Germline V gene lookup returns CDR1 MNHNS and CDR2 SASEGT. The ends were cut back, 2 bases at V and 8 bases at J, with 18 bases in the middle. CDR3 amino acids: CASSESAGTRGEKLFF. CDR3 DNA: TGTGCCAGCAGTGAATCAGCAGGAACAAGAGGGGAAAAACTGTTTTTT.

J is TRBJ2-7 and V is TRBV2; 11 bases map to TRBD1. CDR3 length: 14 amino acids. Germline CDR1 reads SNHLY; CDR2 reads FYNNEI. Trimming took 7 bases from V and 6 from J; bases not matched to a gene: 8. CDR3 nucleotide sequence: TGTGCCAGCAACCGGGACAGGGGGGTCGGCGAGCAGTACTTC. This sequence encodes CASNRDRGVGEQYF.

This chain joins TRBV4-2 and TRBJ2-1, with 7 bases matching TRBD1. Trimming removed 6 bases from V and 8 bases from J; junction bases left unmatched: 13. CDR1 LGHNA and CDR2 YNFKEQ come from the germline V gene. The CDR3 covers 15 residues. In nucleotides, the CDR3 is TGTGCCAGCAGTCTCGTCCAGGGGGATAGTGATGAGCAGTTCTTC. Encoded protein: CASSLVQGDSDEQFF.

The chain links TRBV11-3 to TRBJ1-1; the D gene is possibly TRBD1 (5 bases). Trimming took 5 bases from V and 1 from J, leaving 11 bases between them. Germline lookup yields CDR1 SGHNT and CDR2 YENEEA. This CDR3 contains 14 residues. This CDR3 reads CASSRGGGNTEAFF. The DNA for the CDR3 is TGTGCCAGCAGCAGGGGCGGGGGGAACACTGAAGCTTTCTTT.

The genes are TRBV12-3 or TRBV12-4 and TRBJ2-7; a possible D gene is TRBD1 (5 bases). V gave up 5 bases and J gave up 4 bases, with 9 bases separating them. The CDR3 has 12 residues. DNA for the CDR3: TGTGCCAGCAGTACGACAGAATACGAGCAGTACTTC. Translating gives CASSTTEYEQYF.

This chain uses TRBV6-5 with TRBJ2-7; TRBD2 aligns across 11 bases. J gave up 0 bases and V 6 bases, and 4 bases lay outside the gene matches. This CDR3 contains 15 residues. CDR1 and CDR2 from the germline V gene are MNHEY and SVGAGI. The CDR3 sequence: CASSSSGGASYEQYF. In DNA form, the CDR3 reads TGTGCCAGCAGCAGTAGCGGGGGGGCCTCCTACGAGCAGTACTTC.

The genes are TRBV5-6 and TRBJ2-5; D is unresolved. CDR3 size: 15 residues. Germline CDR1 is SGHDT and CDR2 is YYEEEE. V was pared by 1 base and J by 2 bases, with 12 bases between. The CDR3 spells CASSLSSGWQETQYF. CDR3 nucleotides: TGTGCCAGCAGCTTGAGCTCAGGATGGCAAGAGACCCAGTACTTC.

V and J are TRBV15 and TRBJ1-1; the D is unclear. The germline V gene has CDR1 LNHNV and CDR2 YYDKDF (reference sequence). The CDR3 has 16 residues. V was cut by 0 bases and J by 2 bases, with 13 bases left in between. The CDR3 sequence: CATSREPTGINTEAFF. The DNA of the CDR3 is TGTGCCACCAGCAGAGAACCTACGGGGATAAACACTGAAGCTTTCTTT.

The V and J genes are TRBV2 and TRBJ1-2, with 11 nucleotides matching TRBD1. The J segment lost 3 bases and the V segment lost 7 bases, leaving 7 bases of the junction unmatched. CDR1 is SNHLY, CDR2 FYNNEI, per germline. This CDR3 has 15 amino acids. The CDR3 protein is CASNTLGQGDYGYTF. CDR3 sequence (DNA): TGTGCCAGCAACACACTGGGACAGGGGGACTATGGCTACACCTTC.

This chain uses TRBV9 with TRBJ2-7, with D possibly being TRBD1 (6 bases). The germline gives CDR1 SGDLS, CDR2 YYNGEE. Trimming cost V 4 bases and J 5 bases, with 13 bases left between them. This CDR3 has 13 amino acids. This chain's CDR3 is CASSQGHLNEQYF. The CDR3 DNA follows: TGTGCCAGCAGCCAGGGACACTTGAACGAGCAGTACTTC.

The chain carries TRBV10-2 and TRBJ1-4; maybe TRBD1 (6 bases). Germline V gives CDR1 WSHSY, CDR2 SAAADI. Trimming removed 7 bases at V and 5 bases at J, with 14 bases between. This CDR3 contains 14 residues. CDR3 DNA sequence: TGCGCCAGCAACTCCCCCGGACAGAATGAAAAACTGTTTTTT. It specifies CASNSPGQNEKLFF.

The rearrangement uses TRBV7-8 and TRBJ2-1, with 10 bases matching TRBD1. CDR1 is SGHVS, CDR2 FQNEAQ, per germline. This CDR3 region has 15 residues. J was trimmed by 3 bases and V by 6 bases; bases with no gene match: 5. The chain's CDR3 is CASSWDRGGYNEQFF. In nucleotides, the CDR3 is TGTGCCAGCAGTTGGGACAGGGGAGGCTACAATGAGCAGTTCTTC.

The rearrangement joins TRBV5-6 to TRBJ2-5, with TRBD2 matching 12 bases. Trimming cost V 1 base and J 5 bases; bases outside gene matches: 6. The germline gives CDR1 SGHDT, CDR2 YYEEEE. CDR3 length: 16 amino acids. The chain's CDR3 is CASSLYWTSGVETQYF. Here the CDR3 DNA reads TGTGCCAGCAGCTTGTACTGGACTAGCGGGGTCGAGACCCAGTACTTC.

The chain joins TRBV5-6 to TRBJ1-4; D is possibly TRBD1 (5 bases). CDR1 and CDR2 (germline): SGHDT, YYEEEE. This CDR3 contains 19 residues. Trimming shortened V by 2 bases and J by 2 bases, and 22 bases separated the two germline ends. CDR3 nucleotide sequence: TGTGCCAGCAGCTTCACCACAGGCGCTCCAGTTGCCACTAATGAAAAACTGTTTTTT. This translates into CASSFTTGAPVATNEKLFF.

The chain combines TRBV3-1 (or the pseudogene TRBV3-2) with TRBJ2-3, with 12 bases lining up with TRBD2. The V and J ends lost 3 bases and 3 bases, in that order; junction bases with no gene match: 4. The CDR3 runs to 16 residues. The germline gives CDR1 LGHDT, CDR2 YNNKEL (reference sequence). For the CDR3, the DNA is TGTGCCAGCAGCCAGTTGACTAGCGGGGGTACAGATACGCAGTATTTT. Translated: CASSQLTSGGTDTQYF.

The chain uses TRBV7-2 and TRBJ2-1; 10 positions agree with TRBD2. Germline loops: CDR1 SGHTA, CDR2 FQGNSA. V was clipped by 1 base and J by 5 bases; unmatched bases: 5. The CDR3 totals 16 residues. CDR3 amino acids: CASSLEGLAGDNEQFF. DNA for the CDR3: TGTGCCAGCAGCTTAGAGGGGCTAGCGGGGGACAATGAGCAGTTCTTC.

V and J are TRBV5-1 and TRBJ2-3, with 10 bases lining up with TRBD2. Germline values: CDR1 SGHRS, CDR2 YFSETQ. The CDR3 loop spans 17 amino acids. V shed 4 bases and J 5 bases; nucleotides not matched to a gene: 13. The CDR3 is CASSPRRLAGDVDTQYF. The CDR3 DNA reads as TGCGCCAGCAGCCCCCGGCGGCTAGCGGGGGACGTAGATACGCAGTATTTT.

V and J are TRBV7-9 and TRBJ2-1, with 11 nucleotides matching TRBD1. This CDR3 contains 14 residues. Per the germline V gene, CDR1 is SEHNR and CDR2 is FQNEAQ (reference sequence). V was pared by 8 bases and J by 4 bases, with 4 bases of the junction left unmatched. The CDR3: CASSGQGDYNEQFF. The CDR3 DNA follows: TGTGCCAGCTCGGGACAGGGGGATTACAATGAGCAGTTCTTC.

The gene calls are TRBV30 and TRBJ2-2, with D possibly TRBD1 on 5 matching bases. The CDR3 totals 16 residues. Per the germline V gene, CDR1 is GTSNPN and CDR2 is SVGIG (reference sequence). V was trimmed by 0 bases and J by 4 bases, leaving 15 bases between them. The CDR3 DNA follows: TGTGCCTGGAGTGTCGTCGCAGGGCGGCGCACCGGGGAGCTGTTTTTT. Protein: CAWSVVAGRRTGELFF.

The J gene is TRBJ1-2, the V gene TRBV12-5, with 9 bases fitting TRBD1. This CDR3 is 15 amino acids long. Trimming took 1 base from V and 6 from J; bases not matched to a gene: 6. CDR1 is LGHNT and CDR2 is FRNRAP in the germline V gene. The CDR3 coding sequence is TGTGCTAGTGGTTTGGATGGGACAGGGAGTCATGGCTACACCTTC. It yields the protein CASGLDGTGSHGYTF. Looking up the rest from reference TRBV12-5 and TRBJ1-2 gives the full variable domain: DARVTQTPRHKVTEMGQEVTMRCQPILGHNTVFWYRQTMMQGLELLAYFRNRAPLDDSGMPKDRFSAEMPDATLATLKIQPSEPRDSAVYFCASGLDGTGSHGYTFGSGTRLTVV.

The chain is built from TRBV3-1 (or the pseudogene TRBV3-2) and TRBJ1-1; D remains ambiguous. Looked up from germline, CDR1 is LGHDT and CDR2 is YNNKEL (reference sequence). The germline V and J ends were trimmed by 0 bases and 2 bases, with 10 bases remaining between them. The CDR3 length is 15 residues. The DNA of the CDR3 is TGTGCCAGCAGCCAAGATCCAGGTGGAAACACTGAAGCTTTCTTT. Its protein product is CASSQDPGGNTEAFF.

CDR3 coding DNA: TGTGCCAGCAGCCAAGTCCAGGGTGGGGCCGGGGAGCTGTTTTTT. This translates into CASSQVQGGAGELFF. The rearrangement uses TRBV14 and TRBJ2-2, with TRBD1 as a possible D gene (5 bases). The CDR3 sequence is 15 residues long. Germline values: CDR1 SGHDN, CDR2 FVKESK. V lost 1 base and J lost 6, with 12 bases in between.

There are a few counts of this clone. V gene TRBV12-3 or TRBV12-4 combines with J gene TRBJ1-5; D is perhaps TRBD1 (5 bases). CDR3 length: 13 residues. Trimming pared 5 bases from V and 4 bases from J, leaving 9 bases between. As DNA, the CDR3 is TGTGCCAGCAGTCCCGACAGAAATCAGCCCCAGCATTTT. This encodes CASSPDRNQPQHF.